Presented here are 18 T cell receptor beta chains from one specimen sequenced in a study of cytomegalovirus exposure and HLA in healthy donors. Repertoires were generated with immunoSEQ multiplex PCR, while TCRdb's copy carries only in-frame clones and drops some. The sample shows 110,000 or so clones, approximately 86% of them seen only once. The sequencing input was PBMCs. The receptors derive from a man younger than 35 in good health and CMV-seropositive.

CDR3 protein: CASSGTGGAEAFF. The CDR3 DNA sequence: TGTGCCAGCTCAGGGACAGGGGGCGCTGAAGCTTTCTTT. The gene calls are TRBV18 and TRBJ1-1; 12 positions agree with TRBD1. The CDR3 totals 13 residues. Unmatched junction bases numbered 1, after V lost 5 bases and J lost 6 bases. The germline CDR1 and CDR2 sequences are KGHSH and LQKENI.

The rearrangement links TRBV27 to TRBJ1-5; TRBD1 is a possible D gene (5 bases). CDR1 MNHEY and CDR2 SMNVEV come from the germline V gene (reference sequence). Trimming left V 4 bases short and J 4 bases short, with 11 bases between. The CDR3 is 14 residues long. CDR3 coding DNA: TGTGCCAGCAGTTATCAGGGAATTAATCAGCCCCAGCATTTT. The encoded protein is CASSYQGINQPQHF.

V and J are TRBV4-1 and TRBJ2-3, with TRBD1 matching over 9 bases. Trimming took 4 bases from V and 5 from J; bases not matched to a gene: 13. Germline V gene lookup returns CDR1 MGHRA and CDR2 YSYEKL. The CDR3 is made up of 17 amino acids. CDR3 region: CASSRQGGRAQEDTQYF. The CDR3 region has the DNA TGCGCCAGCAGCCGACAGGGGGGCAGGGCTCAGGAAGATACGCAGTATTTT.

The V gene is TRBV2, the J gene TRBJ1-1; 7 bases align to TRBD1. The ends lost 5 bases at V and 2 bases at J; junction bases unmatched: 11. The germline V gene has CDR1 SNHLY and CDR2 FYNNEI. This CDR3 has 16 amino acids. CDR3: CASSPGGGGANTEAFF. Here the CDR3 DNA reads TGTGCCAGCAGTCCTGGAGGAGGGGGCGCAAACACTGAAGCTTTCTTT.

The chain combines TRBV5-1 with TRBJ2-7; 8 nucleotides align to TRBD1. V shed 4 bases, J shed 6 bases, and the junction held 12 bases outside the gene matches. Germline V gene lookup returns CDR1 SGHRS and CDR2 YFSETQ. This CDR3 has 15 amino acids. CDR3: CASSRGTGATSEQYF. In nucleotides, the CDR3 is TGCGCCAGCAGCAGGGGGACAGGAGCTACATCCGAGCAGTACTTC.

This sequence joins TRBV4-2 and TRBJ1-5; D might be TRBD1 (5 bases). Germline CDR1 reads LGHNA; CDR2 reads YNFKEQ. The length of the CDR3 is 19 residues. V was pared by 1 base and J by 4 bases, with 23 bases between. The CDR3 here is CASSQALVWGGRRNQPQHF. CDR3 nucleotides: TGTGCCAGCAGCCAAGCGTTAGTTTGGGGGGGACGTCGTAATCAGCCCCAGCATTTT.

This clone is a singleton in its sample. This CDR3 reads CASSLAPTGRGNSPLHF. CDR3 nucleotides: TGCGCCAGCAGCTTGGCACCGACAGGTCGAGGTAATTCACCCCTCCACTTT. This sequence joins TRBV5-1 and TRBJ1-6, with D perhaps TRBD1 (6 bases). Trimming removed 0 bases from V and 6 bases from J, with 16 bases in between. CDR1 is SGHRS and CDR2 is YFSETQ in the germline V gene. CDR3 length equals 17 residues.

In DNA form, the CDR3 reads TGTGCCAGCAGGGCTTACAGGGGTGACTCCTACAATGAGCAGTTCTTC. It specifies CASRAYRGDSYNEQFF. V usage is TRBV2 and J usage is TRBJ2-1; 7 nucleotides match TRBD1. Germline V gene lookup returns CDR1 SNHLY and CDR2 FYNNEI. The CDR3 totals 16 residues. V dropped 6 bases and J dropped 0; count of bases not matched to a gene: 8.

The V and J genes are TRBV5-1 and TRBJ2-1, with 8 bases identical to TRBD1. Per the germline V gene, CDR1 is SGHRS and CDR2 is YFSETQ. The trim removed 3 bases at V and 7 bases at J, leaving 12 bases unmatched. The CDR3 totals 16 residues. CDR3 amino acids: CASSSTHRGIVNEQFF. The DNA for the CDR3 is TGCGCCAGCAGCTCGACCCACAGGGGGATCGTAAATGAGCAGTTCTTC. Variable domain in full (rest from reference TRBV5-1 and TRBJ2-1): KAGVTQTPRYLIKTRGQQVTLSCSPISGHRSVSWYQQTPGQGLQFLFEYFSETQRNKGNFPGRFSGRQFSNSRSEMNVSTLELGDSALYLCASSSTHRGIVNEQFFGPGTRLTVL.

The rearrangement uses TRBV5-4 and TRBJ2-7, with 8 bases that match TRBD1. With 4 bases clipped from V and 5 bases from J, the junction kept 8 bases outside the gene matches. CDR1 is SGHNT and CDR2 is YYREEE in the germline V gene (reference sequence). The CDR3 consists of 14 residues. CDR3 region: CASSPDRGRDEQYF. The CDR3 DNA is TGTGCCAGCAGCCCAGACAGGGGACGGGACGAGCAGTACTTC.

This sequence joins TRBV7-2 and TRBJ1-2, with TRBD1 as a possible D gene (5 bases). CDR1 is SGHTA and CDR2 is FQGNSA in the germline V gene. V was trimmed by 4 bases and J by 4 bases, leaving 16 bases between them. The CDR3 has 15 residues. CDR3: CASSYPQDFGYGYTF. CDR3 DNA sequence: TGTGCCAGCAGCTATCCACAGGATTTCGGCTATGGCTACACCTTC.

The chain uses TRBV14 and TRBJ1-2; TRBD1 aligns across 11 bases. Per germline, CDR1 SGHDN and CDR2 FVKESK. CDR3 size: 16 residues. V shed 1 base, J shed 6 bases, and the junction held 7 bases outside the gene matches. The CDR3 region has the DNA TGTGCCAGCAGCCAAGGGACAGGGGGCTTCGTGGATGGCTACACCTTC. Translated, it gives CASSQGTGGFVDGYTF.

The chain uses TRBV5-8 and TRBJ1-2; a possible D gene is TRBD1 (5 bases). The V gene lost 4 bases and the J gene lost 5 bases, with 27 bases spanning the gap. Germline CDR1 is SGHTS and CDR2 is YDEGEE. This CDR3 region has 18 residues. The CDR3 bases are TGTGCCAGCAGCCACTATTTAGAGTCCGGGACTTCCATTTATGGCTACACCTTC. Amino acid sequence: CASSHYLESGTSIYGYTF.

The chain has TRBV13 and TRBJ1-2; D gene ambiguous. Germline V gene lookup returns CDR1 PRHDT and CDR2 FYEKMQ (reference sequence). The length of the CDR3 is 15 residues. Trimming pared 6 bases from V and 4 bases from J, leaving 18 bases between. The CDR3 DNA reads as TGTGCCAGCAGGACCCCGGGCCCGGCGGGCTATGGCTACACCTTC. Its translation: CASRTPGPAGYGYTF.

Here the CDR3 reads CASRPTGLNTEAFF. CDR3 DNA sequence: TGTGCCAGCAGACCGACAGGGTTGAACACTGAAGCTTTCTTT. V gene TRBV6-6 combines with J gene TRBJ1-1; 7 positions agree with TRBD1. The ends lost 6 bases at V and 0 bases at J; junction bases unmatched: 4. The length of the CDR3 is 14 residues. The V gene's germline CDR1 is MNHNY and CDR2 SVGAGI (reference sequence).

This chain connects TRBV5-1 to TRBJ2-1, with 13 bases aligning to TRBD2. From germline, CDR1 is SGHRS and CDR2 YFSETQ. The junction had 16 bases not matched to a gene; V was cut back by 5 bases and J by 8 bases. The CDR3 extends over 18 amino acids. The CDR3 DNA reads as TGCGCCAGCAGACGAACTAGCGGGGGGGCCTCATTTATCGATGAGCAGTTCTTC. It encodes CASRRTSGGASFIDEQFF.

The chain links TRBV19 to TRBJ1-6; TRBD1 aligns across 9 bases. The V gene's germline CDR1 is LNHDA and CDR2 SQIVND (reference sequence). This CDR3 spans 14 amino acids. V lost 5 bases and J lost 11; bases outside the gene matches: 7. The CDR3 region is CASSAGTGSAPLHF. DNA for the CDR3: TGTGCCAGTAGTGCCGGGACAGGGTCTGCACCCCTCCACTTT.

The chain is built from TRBV13 and TRBJ1-2; 10 nucleotides align to TRBD1. The trim removed 4 bases at V and 1 base at J, leaving 3 bases unmatched. Germline values: CDR1 PRHDT, CDR2 FYEKMQ (reference sequence). The CDR3 spans 15 residues. The chain's CDR3 is CASSSRDRGNYGYTF. Written as DNA, the CDR3 is TGTGCCAGCAGCTCCCGGGACAGGGGTAACTATGGCTACACCTTC.